The 15 T cell receptor beta chains reported below all come from one sample, sequenced in a study of shared clonotypes between healthy human individuals. Sequencing used immunoSEQ multiplex PCR; TCRdb keeps in-frame clones, though not all of them. Among some 2,400,000 clones listed, approximately 96% were seen once. Sequencing was done on a sample of naive CD4+ T cells sorted from blood. Subset defined: CD45RA+ positively selected. The receptors were gathered from a man younger than 30 in good health.

The V and J genes are TRBV10-1 and TRBJ2-5; perhaps TRBD2 as D (6 bases). This CDR3 is built from 14 residues. Trimming left V 2 bases short and J 9 bases short, with 16 bases between. CDR1 WNHNN and CDR2 SYGVQD come from the germline V gene (reference sequence). The CDR3 reads CASSEGGKTWAQYF. For the CDR3, the DNA is TGCGCCAGCAGTGAGGGCGGGAAGACCTGGGCCCAGTACTTC.

The genes are TRBV27 and TRBJ1-6; TRBD1 might be the D (5 bases). The germline gives CDR1 MNHEY, CDR2 SMNVEV (reference sequence). The CDR3 is 16 residues long. Deletions cut 6 bases from V and 0 bases from J, with 12 bases between. For the CDR3, the DNA is TGTGCCAGCAGCCTACAGGAGAGCTCCTATAATTCACCCCTCCACTTT. Its protein product is CASSLQESSYNSPLHF.

V usage is TRBV5-1 and J usage is TRBJ2-1; TRBD2 aligns across 12 bases. CDR1 SGHRS and CDR2 YFSETQ come from the germline V gene. The CDR3 is 15 amino acids. With 6 bases clipped from V and 4 bases from J, the junction kept 5 bases outside the gene matches. Here the CDR3 DNA reads TGCGCCAGCACGACTAGCGGGAGTGTATACAATGAGCAGTTCTTC. Its translation is CASTTSGSVYNEQFF.

V and J are TRBV4-2 and TRBJ2-3, with D possibly being TRBD2 (6 bases). The V end was cut by 5 bases, the J end by 2 bases, with 11 bases between. The V gene's germline CDR1 is LGHNA and CDR2 YNFKEQ. The CDR3 totals 14 residues. As DNA, the CDR3 is TGTGCCAGCAGCTTGGGACTTTACACAGATACGCAGTATTTT. This codes for CASSLGLYTDTQYF.

The rearrangement uses TRBV10-3 and TRBJ2-5; 7 bases fit TRBD2. This CDR3 comprises 13 residues. Germline values: CDR1 ENHRY, CDR2 SYGVKD. The V and J ends lost 9 bases and 5 bases, in that order; junction bases with no gene match: 9. The CDR3 spells CAITPGLRETQYF. The CDR3, as DNA: TGTGCCATAACTCCGGGACTAAGGGAGACCCAGTACTTC.

The V gene is TRBV4-1, the J gene TRBJ2-7, with 11 bases identical to TRBD2. The CDR3 is 16 amino acids. With 4 bases clipped from V and 2 bases from J, the junction kept 7 bases outside the gene matches. From germline, CDR1 is MGHRA and CDR2 YSYEKL. This CDR3 reads CASSRLAGGSTYEQYF. CDR3 bases: TGCGCCAGCAGCCGATTAGCGGGAGGGTCGACCTACGAGCAGTACTTC.

A word on this clone: At the DNA level, this CDR3 is encoded by other sequences in the same sample as well. The chain joins TRBV5-1 to TRBJ2-3; 10 bases map to TRBD1. Germline-derived CDR1 and CDR2 are SGHRS and YFSETQ. This CDR3 is built from 16 residues. V lost 4 bases and J lost 1; bases outside the gene matches: 6. CDR3 protein: CASSLTGTGGTDTQYF. The CDR3 region has the DNA TGCGCCAGCAGCCTGACCGGGACAGGGGGCACAGATACGCAGTATTTT.

The chain links TRBV30 to TRBJ1-2; D is uncertain. V was shortened by 5 bases and J by 4 bases, with 17 bases between the two germline ends. The germline CDR1 and CDR2 sequences are GTSNPN and SVGIG (reference sequence). The CDR3 sequence is 14 residues long. CDR3 in DNA: TGTGCCTGGGCCGTGGGGATTAGATTCTATGGCTACACCTTC. Protein: CAWAVGIRFYGYTF.

The chain recombines TRBV19 with TRBJ2-2; D call uncertain. Germline V gene sequence: CDR1 LNHDA, CDR2 SQIVND (reference sequence). The CDR3 consists of 16 residues. V was shortened by 2 bases and J by 0 bases, with 10 bases between the two germline ends. The chain's CDR3 is CASSISGQPNTGELFF. The CDR3 bases are TGTGCCAGTAGTATATCCGGCCAACCGAACACCGGGGAGCTGTTTTTT.

This chain connects TRBV28 to TRBJ2-5; 8 nucleotides agree with TRBD1. V shed 6 bases, J shed 5 bases, and the junction held 8 bases outside the gene matches. CDR3 size: 14 residues. Germline loops: CDR1 MDHEN, CDR2 SYDVKM. In DNA form, the CDR3 reads TGTGCCAGCAGCCCGGGACAGGCCGCGGAGACCCAGTACTTC. Translation: CASSPGQAAETQYF.

The rearrangement links TRBV7-9 to TRBJ2-1; 9 bases match TRBD2. The V segment lost 5 bases and the J segment 7 bases; nucleotides outside the gene matches: 9. The CDR3 totals 15 residues. Germline lookup yields CDR1 SEHNR and CDR2 FQNEAQ (reference sequence). The CDR3 nucleotides read TGTGCCAGCAGCCAAGATGGACTAGCGAGGAATGAGCAGTTCTTC. Amino acids: CASSQDGLARNEQFF.

The chain joins TRBV6-6 to TRBJ1-2; no firm D call. Germline V gives CDR1 MNHNY, CDR2 SVGAGI (reference sequence). V was clipped by 6 bases and J by 0 bases, with 14 bases between them. This CDR3 comprises 15 residues. CDR3 residues: CASSTKEDTNYGYTF. The CDR3 nucleotides read TGTGCCAGCAGCACAAAAGAAGACACTAACTATGGCTACACCTTC.

This clone was seen once. The V call is TRBV7-2, the J call TRBJ1-5, with no clear D. The CDR3 has 13 residues. Germline lookup yields CDR1 SGHTA and CDR2 FQGNSA. V lost 5 bases and J lost 7, with 12 bases in between. The CDR3 DNA reads TGTGCCAGCAGCGGAACTGATAGACAGCCCCAGCATTTT. Translation: CASSGTDRQPQHF.

The chain is built from TRBV6-6 and TRBJ1-4, with TRBD1 matching over 8 bases. Germline loops: CDR1 MNHNY, CDR2 SVGAGI (reference sequence). V lost 6 bases to trimming and J lost 8 bases; unmatched junction nucleotides: 2. The CDR3 extends over 12 amino acids. CDR3 region: CASRTGAEKLFF. The CDR3, as DNA: TGTGCCAGCAGGACAGGGGCCGAAAAACTGTTTTTT.

This sequence joins TRBV7-3 and TRBJ2-7; 9 bases agree with TRBD2. CDR3 length equals 15 residues. Germline V gives CDR1 SGHTA, CDR2 FQGTGA. V shed 2 bases and J 2 bases; nucleotides not matched to a gene: 4. The CDR3 here is CASSLGASGAYEQYF. The CDR3 DNA reads TGTGCCAGCAGCTTAGGGGCTAGCGGGGCCTACGAGCAGTACTTC.